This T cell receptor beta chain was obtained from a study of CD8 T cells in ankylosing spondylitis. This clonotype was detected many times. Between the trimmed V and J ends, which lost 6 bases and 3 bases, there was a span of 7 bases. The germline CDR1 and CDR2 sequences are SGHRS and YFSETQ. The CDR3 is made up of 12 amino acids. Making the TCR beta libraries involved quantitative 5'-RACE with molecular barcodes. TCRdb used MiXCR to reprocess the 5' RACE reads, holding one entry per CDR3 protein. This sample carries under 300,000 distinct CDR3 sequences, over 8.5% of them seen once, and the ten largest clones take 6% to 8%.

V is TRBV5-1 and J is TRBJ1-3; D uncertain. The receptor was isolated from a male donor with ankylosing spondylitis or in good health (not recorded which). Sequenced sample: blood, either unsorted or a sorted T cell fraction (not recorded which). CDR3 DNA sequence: TGCGCCAGCACCCCCGGTGGAAACACCATATATTTT. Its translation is CASTPGGNTIYF.